This record concerns one T cell receptor beta chain sequence. Its cognate antigen is unknown. This entry is derived from a study of T cell responses to AZD1222 COVID-19 vaccine. At the level of the study: Doses given second, at about 4 or about 12 weeks, were pooled. Notes on the study in general: Regions 160-218 and 743-854 dominated among vaccine-associated CD4 TCRs spanning spike. Donors in the cohort were predominantly white British and more often female, and clonal diversity was possibly underestimated. None of the repertoires were sampled until the peak T cell response had passed.

The protocol was immunoSEQ multiplex PCR, while the TCRdb copy is restricted to in-frame clones and leaves out a portion. The table has approximately 100,000 clones, roughly nine tenths seen once. Trimming removed 5 bases at V and 2 bases at J, with 12 bases between. Germline lookup yields CDR1 SGHVS and CDR2 FNYEAQ. The CDR3 length is 14 residues. Sequencing was performed on peripheral blood, taken on day 0 of AZD1222 vaccination. The receptor comes from an adult in good health. The V and J genes are TRBV7-6 and TRBJ2-5; D assignment may be TRBD1 or TRBD2 (5 bases each). As DNA, the CDR3 is TGTGCCAGCAGCCCCCTGAGGGGACAAGAGACCCAGTACTTC. This codes for CASSPLRGQETQYF.